Below, 5 T cell receptor beta chains from the same sample are listed, as sequenced in a study of shared clonotypes between healthy human individuals. Assay: immunoSEQ multiplex PCR; the TCRdb copy retains only in-frame clones and omits some. The sample includes about 2.4 million clones, approximately 94% seen only once; the top ten take around 0.37%. The specimen was naive CD4+ T cells from PBMCs. Indicated subset: CD45RA+ positively selected. Source of these receptors: a man between 18 and 35 years old in good health. Some clones in this sample may be carry-over from other donors' samples.

V is TRBV2 and J is TRBJ2-2; D remains ambiguous. Trimming removed 6 bases at V and 6 bases at J, with 11 bases between. Germline values: CDR1 SNHLY, CDR2 FYNNEI. The CDR3 loop spans 13 amino acids. The CDR3 DNA reads TGTGCCAGCAGGGTAGCCATCTCCGGGGAGCTGTTTTTT. Amino acids: CASRVAISGELFF.

The chain is built from TRBV20-1 and TRBJ2-1; D is unclear. Per germline, CDR1 DFQATT and CDR2 SNEGSKA (reference sequence). V lost 1 base and J 8 bases, leaving 6 bases between the germline ends. CDR3 length: 11 residues. CDR3 nucleotide sequence: TGCAGTGCTAGAGGGGAATATGAGCAGTTCTTC. It is translated as CSARGEYEQFF.

The chain has TRBV13 and TRBJ2-1, with 7 bases fitting TRBD2. Losses at the gene ends were 1 base for V and 9 bases for J; bases not matched to a gene: 12. Per germline, CDR1 PRHDT and CDR2 FYEKMQ (reference sequence). The CDR3 loop spans 16 amino acids. The DNA for the CDR3 is TGTGCCAGCAGCTTAGTAAGTACTTCGGGAGGCACTGAGCAGTTCTTC. It specifies CASSLVSTSGGTEQFF.

The chain links TRBV10-3 to TRBJ2-7; 14 nucleotides agree with TRBD2. The CDR3 spans 18 residues. Germline V lookup: CDR1 ENHRY, CDR2 SYGVKD. V shed 5 bases and J 4 bases; nucleotides not matched to a gene: 13. CDR3 sequence reads: CAISRLAGGLPPRYEQYF. The DNA of the CDR3 is TGTGCCATCAGTCGACTAGCGGGAGGGCTGCCCCCCCGGTACGAGCAGTACTTC.

This chain uses TRBV2 with TRBJ2-2, with TRBD1 identical over 9 bases. Germline CDR1 SNHLY, CDR2 FYNNEI. The CDR3 runs to 16 residues. Losses at the gene ends were 5 bases for V and 4 bases for J; bases not matched to a gene: 8. CDR3 coding DNA: TGTGCCAGCAGTACCCGGACAGGGGCGACCACCGGGGAGCTGTTTTTT. Protein product: CASSTRTGATTGELFF.